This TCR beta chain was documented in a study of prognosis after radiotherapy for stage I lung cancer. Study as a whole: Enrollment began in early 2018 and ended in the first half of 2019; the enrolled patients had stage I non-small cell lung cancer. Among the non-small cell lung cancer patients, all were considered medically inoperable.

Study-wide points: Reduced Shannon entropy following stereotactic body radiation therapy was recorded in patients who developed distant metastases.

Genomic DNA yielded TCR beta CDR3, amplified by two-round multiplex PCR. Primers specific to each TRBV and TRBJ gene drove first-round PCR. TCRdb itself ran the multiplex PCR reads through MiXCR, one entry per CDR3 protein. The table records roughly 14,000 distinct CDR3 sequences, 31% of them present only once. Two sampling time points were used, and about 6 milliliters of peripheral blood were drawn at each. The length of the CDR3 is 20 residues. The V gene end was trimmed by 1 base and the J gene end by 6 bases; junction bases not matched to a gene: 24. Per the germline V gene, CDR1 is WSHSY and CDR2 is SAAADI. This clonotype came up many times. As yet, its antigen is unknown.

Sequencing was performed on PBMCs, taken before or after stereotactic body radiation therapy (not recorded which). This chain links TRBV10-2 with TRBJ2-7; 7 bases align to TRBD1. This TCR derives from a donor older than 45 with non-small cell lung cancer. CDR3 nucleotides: TGCGCCAGCAGTGAGTTTCCTAACCTACAGGGGCTCCCCATTATAAGCGAGCAGTACTTC. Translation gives CASSEFPNLQGLPIISEQYF.